The entry that follows covers one T cell receptor beta chain sequence. Its antigen is unknown. Clones were read by immunoSEQ multiplex PCR, and TCRdb kept only the in-frame ones, dropping some. The data hold about 140,000 clones, with around 90% observed a single time. V lost 3 bases and J 3 bases, leaving 9 bases between the germline ends. The CDR3 loop spans 13 amino acids. The germline V gene encodes CDR1 DFQATT and CDR2 SNEGSKA (reference sequence). The data were obtained in a study of T cell responses to AZD1222 COVID-19 vaccine. Whole-study results and caveats: Epitopes outside B.1.351 and B.1.1.7 mutated regions reportedly drew nearly half of spike TCRs. In a largely white British group with more females than males, clonal diversity was possibly underestimated. Once two AZD1222 doses were given, Spike-specific TCR breadth and depth went up.

This receptor was obtained from an adult who received the AZD1222 COVID-19 vaccine. Material: peripheral blood, obtained 28 days after the second AZD1222 dose. V usage is TRBV20-1 and J usage is TRBJ1-3; TRBD1 might be the D (6 bases). This chain's CDR3 is CSASRTDGNTIYF. The CDR3 DNA reads as TGCAGTGCTAGTCGGACAGATGGAAACACCATATATTTT.